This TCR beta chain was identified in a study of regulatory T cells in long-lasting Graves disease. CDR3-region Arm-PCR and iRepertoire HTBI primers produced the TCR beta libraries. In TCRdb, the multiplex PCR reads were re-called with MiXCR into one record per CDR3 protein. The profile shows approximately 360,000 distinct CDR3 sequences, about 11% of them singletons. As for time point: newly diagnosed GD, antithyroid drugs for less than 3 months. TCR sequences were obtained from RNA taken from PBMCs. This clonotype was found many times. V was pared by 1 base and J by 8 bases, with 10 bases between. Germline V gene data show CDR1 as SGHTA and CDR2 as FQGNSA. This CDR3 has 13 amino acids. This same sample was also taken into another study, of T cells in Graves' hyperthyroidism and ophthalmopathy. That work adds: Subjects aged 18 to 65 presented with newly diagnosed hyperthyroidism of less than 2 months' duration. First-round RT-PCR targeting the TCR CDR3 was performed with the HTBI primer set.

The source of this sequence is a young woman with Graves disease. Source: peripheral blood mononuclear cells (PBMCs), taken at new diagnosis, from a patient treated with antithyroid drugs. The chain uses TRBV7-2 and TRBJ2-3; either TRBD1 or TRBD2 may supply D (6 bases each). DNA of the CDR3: TGTGCCAGCAGCTTAGTACAGGGAGGTACGCAGTATTTT. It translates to CASSLVQGGTQYF.